Below, 30 T cell receptor beta chains from the same sample are listed, as sequenced in a study of T cell responses to AZD1222 COVID-19 vaccine. Sequencing used immunoSEQ multiplex PCR; TCRdb keeps in-frame clones, though not all of them. The sample contains fewer than 150,000 clones, around 89% of which appear only once. Source: peripheral blood, taken on day 0 of AZD1222 vaccination. The receptor source for this set is an adult in good health.

This clone showed up just once. This sequence joins TRBV30 and TRBJ1-6; 9 bases map to TRBD1. This CDR3 contains 14 residues. The germline CDR1 and CDR2 sequences are GTSNPN and SVGIG (reference sequence). Losses at the gene ends were 2 bases for V and 7 bases for J; bases not matched to a gene: 3. CDR3 residues: CAWSMGTGNSPLHF. In DNA, the CDR3 is TGTGCCTGGAGTATGGGGACAGGGAATTCACCCCTCCACTTT. Based on the CDR3 plus reference TRBV30 and TRBJ1-6, the full variable domain is SQTIHQWPATLVQPVGSPLSLECTVEGTSNPNLYWYRQAAGRGLQLLFYSVGIGQISSEVPQNLSASRPQDRQFILSSKKLLLSDSGFYLCAWSMGTGNSPLHFGNGTRLTVT.

This chain links TRBV4-1 with TRBJ1-2, with unresolved D. V dropped 5 bases and J dropped 6 bases, with 16 bases sitting between them. The V gene's germline CDR1 is MGHRA and CDR2 YSYEKL. This CDR3 spans 14 amino acids. CDR3 in DNA: TGCGCCAGCAGCGTAAAGAACGACTTCCATGGCTACACCTTC. Translated, it gives CASSVKNDFHGYTF.

The chain is built from TRBV13 and TRBJ2-5, with D perhaps given as TRBD1 or TRBD2 (5 bases each). The CDR3 runs 14 residues. Trimming removed 5 bases from V and 5 bases from J, with 15 bases in between. Germline V gives CDR1 PRHDT, CDR2 FYEKMQ (reference sequence). The chain's CDR3 is CASSTWDDLETQYF. The CDR3 DNA is TGTGCCAGCAGCACCTGGGACGATCTTGAGACCCAGTACTTC.

The gene calls are TRBV20-1 and TRBJ1-1, with D maybe TRBD1 (5 bases). V lost 2 bases to trimming and J lost 10 bases, with 11 bases between them. The CDR3 spans 11 residues. Germline CDR1 DFQATT, CDR2 SNEGSKA (reference sequence). CDR3 region: CSARPVGGAFF. CDR3 in DNA: TGCAGTGCTAGACCGGTGGGGGGAGCTTTCTTT.

The chain combines TRBV6-1 with TRBJ2-1; the D gene is possibly TRBD1 (6 bases). The CDR3 is 15 amino acids. CDR1 and CDR2 (germline): MNHNS, SASEGT. V shed 2 bases and J shed 2 bases, with 10 bases lying between them. The CDR3 loop reads CASSEQAGAYNEQFF. In DNA form, the CDR3 reads TGTGCCAGCAGTGAACAGGCAGGGGCCTACAATGAGCAGTTCTTC.

The chain joins TRBV6-5 to TRBJ1-1; D gene unclear. Germline V gene data show CDR1 as MNHEY and CDR2 as SVGAGI. The ends were cut back, 2 bases at V and 2 bases at J, with 6 bases in the middle. The CDR3 is 13 residues long. The CDR3 loop reads CASSYPPNTEAFF. In DNA, the CDR3 is TGTGCCAGCAGTTACCCGCCTAACACTGAAGCTTTCTTT.

This rearrangement joins TRBV7-6 to TRBJ1-3, with 8 bases that match TRBD1. J gave up 0 bases and V 1 base, and 11 bases lay outside the gene matches. The CDR3 sequence is 19 residues long. Germline V gene sequence: CDR1 SGHVS, CDR2 FNYEAQ. In DNA, the CDR3 is TGTGCCAGCAGCTTAGTCGGGGTGACAGGGGCACCCTCTGGAAACACCATATATTTT. Its protein product is CASSLVGVTGAPSGNTIYF.

The chain is built from TRBV10-3 and TRBJ2-5; D may correspond to TRBD1 or TRBD2 (6 bases each). This CDR3 spans 15 amino acids. Germline V gene lookup returns CDR1 ENHRY and CDR2 SYGVKD. The ends were cut back, 3 bases at V and 5 bases at J, with 16 bases in the middle. CDR3 in amino acids: CAISEWGATPETQYF. Written as DNA, the CDR3 is TGTGCCATCAGTGAATGGGGGGCGACCCCCGAGACCCAGTACTTC.

The genes are TRBV3-1 (or the pseudogene TRBV3-2) and TRBJ1-5; D remains unclear. The CDR3 contains 14 residues. CDR1 and CDR2 (germline): LGHDT, YNNKEL (reference sequence). With 4 bases removed from V and 1 base from J, the gap between germline ends came to 8 bases. As DNA, the CDR3 is TGTGCCAGCAGCCTCCTGGGGAGCAATCAGCCCCAGCATTTT. Translating gives CASSLLGSNQPQHF.

V and J are TRBV27 and TRBJ2-7; 9 bases are a match to TRBD1. The CDR3 has 12 residues. The germline V gene has CDR1 MNHEY and CDR2 SMNVEV (reference sequence). Trimming removed 6 bases from V and 5 bases from J; junction bases left unmatched: 2. CDR3 sequence reads: CASRDRGHEQYF. In DNA, the CDR3 is TGTGCCAGCAGGGACAGGGGTCACGAGCAGTACTTC.

The rearrangement links TRBV18 to TRBJ2-5, with D perhaps TRBD2 (6 bases). V was pared by 3 bases and J by 4 bases, with 15 bases between. Looked up from germline, CDR1 is KGHSH and CDR2 is LQKENI. This CDR3 region has 15 residues. The CDR3 spells CASSPMAGSGETQYF. The CDR3 DNA follows: TGTGCCAGCTCACCCATGGCGGGGAGCGGAGAGACCCAGTACTTC.

The chain links TRBV18 to TRBJ2-1; 14 nucleotides align to TRBD2. After removal of 0 bases from V and 5 bases from J, the junction contained 6 bases not matched to a gene. Germline V gives CDR1 KGHSH, CDR2 LQKENI. The CDR3 consists of 18 residues. The CDR3 DNA reads TGTGCCAGCTCACCACCAATGGGACTAGCGGGAGTTAACAATGAGCAGTTCTTC. It yields the protein CASSPPMGLAGVNNEQFF.

This rearrangement joins TRBV5-6 to TRBJ1-1; D is ambiguous. The V end was cut by 2 bases, the J end by 0 bases, with 11 bases between. The CDR3 extends over 15 amino acids. The germline V gene encodes CDR1 SGHDT and CDR2 YYEEEE. The CDR3 nucleotides are TGTGCCAGCAGCTTTCTCAGTTTAATGAACACTGAAGCTTTCTTT. It encodes CASSFLSLMNTEAFF.

V usage is TRBV5-1 and J usage is TRBJ1-2, with D tentatively TRBD1 (5 bases). With 4 bases removed from V and 4 bases from J, the gap between germline ends came to 8 bases. Germline-derived CDR1 and CDR2 are SGHRS and YFSETQ. CDR3 length: 12 residues. The DNA for the CDR3 is TGCGCCAGCAGCCCGGACACCTATGGCTACACCTTC. It specifies CASSPDTYGYTF.

This chain links TRBV7-2 with TRBJ1-2; the D is unclear. The CDR3 has 15 residues. The germline CDR1 and CDR2 sequences are SGHTA and FQGNSA. Trimming cost V 3 bases and J 2 bases, with 13 bases left between them. The CDR3 coding sequence is TGTGCCAGCAGCTTTAGTCATATTGCGAACTATGGCTACACCTTC. Translation: CASSFSHIANYGYTF.

The V and J genes are TRBV7-8 and TRBJ2-5, with 7 bases matching TRBD1. Germline V CDR1 and CDR2: SGHVS, FQNEAQ. The CDR3 has 17 amino acids. After removal of 2 bases from V and 4 bases from J, the junction contained 13 bases not matched to a gene. This chain's CDR3 is CASSLTTGVLNPETQYF. The DNA for the CDR3 is TGTGCCAGCAGCTTAACTACAGGGGTTCTTAACCCAGAGACCCAGTACTTC.

This chain joins TRBV7-9 and TRBJ2-6; D uncertain. The V end was cut by 1 base, the J end by 0 bases, with 7 bases between. The V gene's germline CDR1 is SEHNR and CDR2 FQNEAQ (reference sequence). The CDR3 contains 16 residues. The DNA for the CDR3 is TGTGCCAGCAGCTTAGGCAGCTTCTCTGGGGCCAACGTCCTGACTTTC. This codes for CASSLGSFSGANVLTF.

V is TRBV23-1 and J is TRBJ1-1; 7 nucleotides line up with TRBD1. TRBV23-1 is given ORF status, its function remaining uncertain. The junction had 4 bases not matched to a gene; V was cut back by 3 bases and J by 6 bases. CDR3 length: 13 amino acids. The CDR3 loop reads CASSQDRRAEAFF. The CDR3 nucleotides read TGCGCCAGCAGTCAGGACAGGAGGGCTGAAGCTTTCTTT.

This chain joins TRBV2 and TRBJ2-7; TRBD1 might be the D (5 bases). The V end lost 5 bases, the J end lost 3 bases, and 20 bases lay between the germline ends. Germline CDR1 reads SNHLY; CDR2 reads FYNNEI. The CDR3 consists of 16 residues. The CDR3 protein is CASSPRGVGNHYEQYF. CDR3 nucleotide sequence: TGTGCCAGCAGTCCAAGGGGTGTCGGCAACCACTACGAGCAGTACTTC.

The V gene is TRBV9, the J gene TRBJ1-2; 7 positions agree with TRBD1. The length of the CDR3 is 14 residues. Unmatched junction bases numbered 11, after V lost 4 bases and J lost 8 bases. The V gene's germline CDR1 is SGDLS and CDR2 YYNGEE. The chain's CDR3 is CASSTTTGLGGYTF. The CDR3 DNA follows: TGTGCCAGCAGCACAACGACAGGGTTGGGCGGCTACACCTTC.

This sequence joins TRBV19 and TRBJ1-1; TRBD1 is a possible D gene (6 bases). Looked up from germline, CDR1 is LNHDA and CDR2 is SQIVND (reference sequence). The CDR3 has 14 amino acids. V lost 3 bases and J lost 5, with 13 bases in between. The CDR3 nucleotides are TGTGCCAGTAGTATCCGGCAGACAGGTACTGAAGCTTTCTTT. This sequence encodes CASSIRQTGTEAFF. The entire variable domain, with the rest obtained from reference TRBV19 and TRBJ1-1, is as follows: DGGITQSPKYLFRKEGQNVTLSCEQNLNHDAMYWYRQDPGQGLRLIYYSQIVNDFQKGDIAEGYSVSREKKESFPLTVTSAQKNPTAFYLCASSIRQTGTEAFFGQGTRLTVV.

This clone was detected a few times. V is TRBV6-1 and J is TRBJ1-3; D is perhaps TRBD1 (5 bases). Germline V lookup: CDR1 MNHNS, CDR2 SASEGT. The V end lost 2 bases, the J end lost 2 bases, and 10 bases lay between the germline ends. The CDR3 sequence is 15 residues long. CDR3: CASSEQAGPGNTIYF. CDR3 DNA: TGTGCCAGCAGTGAACAGGCAGGGCCTGGAAACACCATATATTTT.

This rearrangement joins TRBV5-1 to TRBJ2-4, with D unresolved. CDR3 length: 15 residues. The germline V and J ends were trimmed by 6 bases and 4 bases, with 17 bases remaining between them. CDR1 is SGHRS, CDR2 YFSETQ, per germline. CDR3 sequence: CASTPPPATKNIQYF. Written as DNA, the CDR3 is TGCGCCAGCACCCCTCCGCCAGCGACGAAAAACATTCAGTACTTC.

The CDR3 sequence: CAWSVRGSYNSPLHF. Here the CDR3 DNA reads TGTGCCTGGAGTGTAAGGGGCTCCTATAATTCACCCCTCCACTTT. V and J are TRBV30 and TRBJ1-6, with TRBD1 as a possible D gene (5 bases). V lost 0 bases to trimming and J lost 0 bases, with 6 bases between them. The germline V gene has CDR1 GTSNPN and CDR2 SVGIG (reference sequence). This CDR3 has 15 residues.

The chain recombines TRBV5-1 with TRBJ1-4, with a possible D match to TRBD1 (5 bases). V lost 2 bases and J lost 3, with 17 bases in between. The germline V gene encodes CDR1 SGHRS and CDR2 YFSETQ. This CDR3 region has 17 residues. The CDR3: CASSFGPQGTSNEKLFF. CDR3 DNA sequence: TGCGCCAGCAGCTTTGGGCCTCAGGGAACCTCTAATGAAAAACTGTTTTTT.

V usage is TRBV11-2 and J usage is TRBJ2-1; D gene unclear. The CDR3 contains 13 residues. V was trimmed by 0 bases and J by 7 bases, leaving 7 bases between them. The germline gives CDR1 SGHAT, CDR2 FQNNGV. CDR3 bases: TGTGCCAGCAGCTTAGATCTAGGTAATGAGCAGTTCTTC. This encodes CASSLDLGNEQFF.

This chain connects TRBV28 to TRBJ1-5, with D maybe TRBD1 (6 bases). CDR3 length equals 16 residues. Germline CDR1 reads MDHEN; CDR2 reads SYDVKM. Trimming stripped 4 bases from V and 0 bases from J, with 13 bases between. The CDR3 here is CASSSGESYSNQPQHF. DNA of the CDR3: TGTGCCAGCAGTTCAGGGGAGTCCTATAGCAATCAGCCCCAGCATTTT.

The chain recombines TRBV5-1 with TRBJ2-7; possible D gene TRBD2, 5 bases. Germline-derived CDR1 and CDR2 are SGHRS and YFSETQ. Deletions cut 1 base from V and 6 bases from J, with 14 bases between. The CDR3 consists of 14 residues. The CDR3 is CASSLRATGGEQYF. The CDR3 coding sequence is TGCGCCAGCAGCTTGAGGGCCACCGGAGGCGAGCAGTACTTC.

The rearrangement uses TRBV20-1 and TRBJ1-3; a weak D match, TRBD1 (5 bases). This CDR3 is built from 16 residues. Germline CDR1 and CDR2: DFQATT and SNEGSKA (reference sequence). V lost 3 bases to trimming and J lost 0 bases, with 15 bases between them. The CDR3 region has the DNA TGCAGTGCTAGTCCCCAGGGCTATAGCTCTGGAAACACCATATATTTT. It encodes CSASPQGYSSGNTIYF.

In regard to this clone: An end of the junction differs from the germline gene, which may be a read error. V is TRBV13 and J is TRBJ2-2; tentatively, D is TRBD1 (5 bases). CDR3 length: 17 amino acids. Germline CDR1 is PRHDT and CDR2 is FYEKMQ (reference sequence). The DNA for the CDR3 is TGTGCCAGCAGCGTAGGAGTCCAGGGATCGAACACCGGGGAGCTGTTTTTT. Its translation: CASSVGVQGSNTGELFF.